This entry concerns a single TCR beta chain. Random hexamers primed reverse transcription of 0.5 to 1 ug RNA. The authors amplified TCR beta CDR3 across 54 Vbeta and 13 Jbeta using immunoSEQ multiplex PCR. In TCRdb, the immunoSEQ multiplex PCR reads were re-called with MiXCR into one record per CDR3 protein. Counted here are 100,000 to 150,000 distinct CDR3 sequences, about 95% occurring once; the ten biggest clones make up around 0.078%. The data originate from a study of CD8 T cells in Susac syndrome. Sequencing of TCR beta was performed on blood CD8+ T cells and on blood CD4+ T cells. It was healthy donors who served as the controls, matched for age and sex. TEMRA cells were FACS-enriched, unlike CD8+ and CD4+ T cells, which were negatively isolated. The ends were cut back, 5 bases at V and 2 bases at J, with 15 bases in the middle. The CDR3 totals 15 residues. In germline, CDR1 is SGHTA, CDR2 FQGNSA.

This chain connects TRBV7-2 to TRBJ2-5; D perhaps matches TRBD1 (6 bases). This clonotype was sampled from a human donor in good health. Material for sequencing was CD4+ T cells from PBMCs. In DNA form, the CDR3 reads TGTGCCAGCAGCCTCGGGACATCCTTACAAGAGACCCAGTACTTC. It translates to CASSLGTSLQETQYF. Full variable domain (outside the CDR3, taken from reference TRBV7-2 and TRBJ2-5): GAGVSQSPSNKVTEKGKDVELRCDPISGHTALYWYRQSLGQGLEFLIYFQGNSAPDKSGLPSDRFSAERTGGSVSTLTIQRTQQEDSAVYLCASSLGTSLQETQYFGPGTRLLVL.